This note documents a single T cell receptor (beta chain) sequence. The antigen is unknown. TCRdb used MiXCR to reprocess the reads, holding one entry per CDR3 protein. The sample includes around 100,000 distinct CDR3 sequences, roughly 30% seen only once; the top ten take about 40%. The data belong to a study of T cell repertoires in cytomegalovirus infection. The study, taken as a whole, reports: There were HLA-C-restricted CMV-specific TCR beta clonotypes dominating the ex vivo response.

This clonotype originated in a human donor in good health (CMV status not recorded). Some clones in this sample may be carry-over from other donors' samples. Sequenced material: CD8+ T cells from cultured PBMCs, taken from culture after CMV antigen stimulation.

The CDR3 nucleotides are TGCAGCGTGAGCATAGCGGGGGGGCCAGGTAACACAGATACGCAGTATTTT. Encoded protein: CSVSIAGGPGNTDTQYF. The J gene is TRBJ2-3, the V gene TRBV29-1, with 11 nucleotides matching TRBD2. Germline V CDR1 and CDR2: SQVTM, ANQGSEA. The V segment lost 6 bases and the J segment 2 bases; nucleotides outside the gene matches: 13. The CDR3 runs 17 residues.